The next 26 T cell receptor beta chains were all read from a single sample in a study of glioma-infiltrating T cells after dendritic cell vaccination. TCRdb's table, derived via immunoSEQ multiplex PCR, lists solely in-frame clones and lacks some. In the table there are under 130,000 clones, roughly 89% of which are singletons. Time point defined: after dendritic cell vaccination, including at tumor progression/relapse. This material consisted of blood, taken after dendritic cell vaccination. Receptors originate from a human donor with glioblastoma.

The CDR3, as DNA: TGTGCCAGCAGCTTGGTTACTTACCAAGAGACCCAGTACTTC. It yields the protein CASSLVTYQETQYF. The chain uses TRBV7-9 and TRBJ2-5; D gene unclear. The CDR3 has 14 amino acids. CDR1 and CDR2 from the germline V gene are SEHNR and FQNEAQ (reference sequence). V lost 3 bases and J lost 0, with 8 bases in between.

This clone has a single count. The chain carries TRBV30 and TRBJ2-1; TRBD2 agrees at 12 bases. Looked up from germline, CDR1 is GTSNPN and CDR2 is SVGIG (reference sequence). The V segment lost 1 base and the J segment 8 bases; nucleotides outside the gene matches: 12. The CDR3 runs 17 residues. CDR3 DNA sequence: TGTGCCTGGAGTGCAACTTCCGGACTAGCGGGGCGGGATGAGCAGTTCTTC. Translating gives CAWSATSGLAGRDEQFF.

This clone was recorded once. V is TRBV11-2 and J is TRBJ1-1; D gene unclear. V was clipped by 8 bases and J by 3 bases, with 10 bases between them. The CDR3 covers 12 residues. Germline CDR1 and CDR2: SGHAT and FQNNGV. The CDR3 sequence: CASVREDTEAFF. The CDR3 coding sequence is TGTGCCAGCGTGAGGGAGGACACTGAAGCTTTCTTT.

The CDR3 coding sequence is TGTGCCAGCAGTTTATTCGACAGGGAAGCTTTCTTT. This codes for CASSLFDREAFF. This sequence joins TRBV28 and TRBJ1-1; tentatively, D is TRBD1 (6 bases). This CDR3 has 12 residues. V was shortened by 1 base and J by 8 bases, with 8 bases between the two germline ends. Germline CDR1 is MDHEN and CDR2 is SYDVKM.

This chain joins TRBV5-1 and TRBJ2-3; TRBD2 might be the D (5 bases). Germline CDR1 and CDR2: SGHRS and YFSETQ. The length of the CDR3 is 13 residues. The V end was cut by 0 bases, the J end by 4 bases, with 6 bases between. Here the CDR3 reads CASSLGAADTQYF. The CDR3 DNA follows: TGCGCCAGCAGCTTGGGAGCGGCAGATACGCAGTATTTT.

The rearrangement links TRBV5-1 to TRBJ2-5, with 8 nucleotides matching TRBD2. Germline CDR1 is SGHRS and CDR2 is YFSETQ. The CDR3 length is 14 residues. Germline trimming cut 3 bases from V and 4 bases from J; bases unmatched to any gene: 5. DNA for the CDR3: TGCGCCAGCAGCTCTCGGACTAGCTCAGAGACCCAGTACTTC. As protein: CASSSRTSSETQYF.

The genes are TRBV19 and TRBJ2-5, with TRBD1 identical over 8 bases. This CDR3 is 15 amino acids long. Losses at the gene ends were 5 bases for V and 5 bases for J; bases not matched to a gene: 10. The germline CDR1 and CDR2 sequences are LNHDA and SQIVND (reference sequence). The CDR3 reads CASSPSTGALETQYF. The DNA of the CDR3 is TGTGCCAGTAGTCCCTCGACAGGGGCCCTCGAGACCCAGTACTTC.

The chain links TRBV7-8 to TRBJ2-7; TRBD2 aligns across 7 bases. The V segment lost 5 bases and the J segment 5 bases; nucleotides outside the gene matches: 9. Germline assignment: CDR1 SGHVS and CDR2 FQNEAQ. This CDR3 has 14 amino acids. For the CDR3, the DNA is TGTGCCAGCAGCCTCGCGGGGAGGGATCACGAGCAGTACTTC. Translated, it gives CASSLAGRDHEQYF.

This chain links TRBV6-1 with TRBJ1-5; 7 bases align to TRBD1. The CDR3 has 14 residues. V shed 4 bases, J shed 4 bases, and the junction held 4 bases outside the gene matches. Germline V gene lookup returns CDR1 MNHNS and CDR2 SASEGT. CDR3 coding DNA: TGTGCCAGCAGTGCGGCAGGGGGGAATCAGCCCCAGCATTTT. Translation: CASSAAGGNQPQHF.

This chain links TRBV2 with TRBJ2-1, with TRBD1 matching over 10 bases. Germline CDR1 SNHLY, CDR2 FYNNEI. CDR3 length: 15 residues. J gave up 7 bases and V 1 base, and 4 bases lay outside the gene matches. The CDR3 DNA is TGTGCCAGCAGTGAAGATAGGGACAGGGGAAATGAGCAGTTCTTC. It yields the protein CASSEDRDRGNEQFF.

The chain carries TRBV6-5 and TRBJ1-2; D is unresolved. This CDR3 contains 14 residues. V lost 2 bases, J lost 4 bases, and 11 bases lay in between. Germline assignment: CDR1 MNHEY and CDR2 SVGAGI. CDR3 DNA sequence: TGTGCCAGCAGTTACGCGGATTCGGGCTATGGCTACACCTTC. Translation gives CASSYADSGYGYTF.

The chain uses TRBV27 and TRBJ1-4; D gene uncertain. The CDR3 covers 14 residues. The V gene lost 2 bases and the J gene lost 0 bases, with 4 bases spanning the gap. From germline, CDR1 is MNHEY and CDR2 SMNVEV (reference sequence). CDR3 protein: CASSLTATNEKLFF. CDR3 sequence (DNA): TGTGCCAGCAGTTTAACAGCAACTAATGAAAAACTGTTTTTT.

The chain recombines TRBV5-6 with TRBJ2-1, with 8 bases lining up with TRBD2. J lost 14 bases, V lost 4 bases, and 5 bases had no gene match. The CDR3 has 11 residues. CDR1 is SGHDT, CDR2 YYEEEE, per germline. CDR3 loop: CASSPGTREFF. CDR3 nucleotides: TGTGCCAGCAGCCCCGGGACTAGGGAGTTCTTC.

The CDR3 DNA sequence: TGTGCCAGCAGCCTGGCCCCCACAGGGATTAACACAGATACGCAGTATTTT. Amino acids: CASSLAPTGINTDTQYF. The chain is built from TRBV7-9 and TRBJ2-3; D may be TRBD1 (6 bases). V lost 5 bases and J 2 bases, leaving 20 bases between the germline ends. Germline assignment: CDR1 SEHNR and CDR2 FQNEAQ (reference sequence). This CDR3 is 17 amino acids long.

This rearrangement joins TRBV19 to TRBJ2-1; D gene uncertain. Germline V gene lookup returns CDR1 LNHDA and CDR2 SQIVND (reference sequence). Trimming took off 7 bases at V and 8 bases at J, with 15 bases between the two ends. CDR3 length: 13 amino acids. Here the CDR3 reads CASTPGGWDEQFF. The CDR3 DNA reads TGTGCCAGTACCCCGGGTGGATGGGATGAGCAGTTCTTC.

The V call is TRBV7-3, the J call TRBJ2-2; the match to TRBD2 covers 8 bases. Germline trimming cut 5 bases from V and 6 bases from J; bases unmatched to any gene: 11. From germline, CDR1 is SGHTA and CDR2 FQGTGA. This CDR3 comprises 16 residues. This CDR3 reads CASSPPTGGRPGELFF. The CDR3 DNA reads as TGTGCCAGCAGCCCCCCCACGGGCGGGAGGCCCGGGGAGCTGTTTTTT.

The chain links TRBV27 to TRBJ1-3; 10 bases fit TRBD1. J lost 2 bases, V lost 2 bases, and 3 bases had no gene match. Per germline, CDR1 MNHEY and CDR2 SMNVEV (reference sequence). The CDR3 has 16 residues. The CDR3 DNA follows: TGTGCCAGCAGTTTAGGGGGACAGGGGACTGGAAACACCATATATTTT. This codes for CASSLGGQGTGNTIYF.

The chain joins TRBV5-1 to TRBJ2-3, with D unclear. Germline lookup yields CDR1 SGHRS and CDR2 YFSETQ. V was shortened by 2 bases and J by 0 bases, with 19 bases between the two germline ends. The CDR3 runs to 18 residues. The CDR3 is CASSLQVHLPTSTDTQYF. The CDR3 DNA follows: TGCGCCAGCAGCTTACAAGTCCACCTACCGACTAGCACAGATACGCAGTATTTT.

V usage is TRBV11-2 and J usage is TRBJ1-3, with D perhaps TRBD1 (6 bases). This CDR3 spans 17 amino acids. Trimming cost V 5 bases and J 3 bases, with 20 bases left between them. Per germline, CDR1 SGHAT and CDR2 FQNNGV. The CDR3 nucleotides are TGTGCCAGCAGCCTCCGTTTGGGGCAGGGGCTTGGAAACACCATATATTTT. Protein product: CASSLRLGQGLGNTIYF.

This clone was recorded only once. The chain carries TRBV30 and TRBJ1-2, with 8 nucleotides matching TRBD1. Germline values: CDR1 GTSNPN, CDR2 SVGIG (reference sequence). V gave up 5 bases and J gave up 6 bases; unmatched junction bases: 2. This CDR3 has 11 residues. The CDR3, as DNA: TGTGCCTGGGGACAGGGCCATGGCTACACCTTC. Residues: CAWGQGHGYTF.

The chain carries TRBV21-1 and TRBJ1-6. TRBV21-1 is noted as a pseudogene. The CDR3 is 23 amino acids. The CDR3 loop is CASFLNTGIPLPLRPLPGSPLHF. CDR3 bases: TGTGCCAGCTTCCTGAATACCGGGATACCTTTACCGTTGCGGCCTTTACCGGGTTCACCCCTCCACTTT.

The chain employs TRBV23-1 and TRBJ2-3, with TRBD2 matching over 11 bases. TRBV23-1 falls under the ORF class, with uncertain function. This CDR3 comprises 15 residues. Losses at the gene ends were 11 bases for V and 1 base for J; bases not matched to a gene: 8. The CDR3 sequence is CAPTGTSGCTDTQYF. In nucleotides, the CDR3 is TGCGCCCCAACCGGGACTAGCGGATGCACAGATACGCAGTATTTT.

This clone was observed a single time. This chain joins TRBV28 and TRBJ1-5; 10 bases are shared with TRBD1. After removal of 5 bases from V and 5 bases from J, the junction contained 9 bases not matched to a gene. CDR3 length: 16 residues. Germline lookup yields CDR1 MDHEN and CDR2 SYDVKM. The CDR3, as DNA: TGTGCCAGCAGTGACCCCGGGACAGGGGTCGATCAGCCCCAGCATTTT. Translation: CASSDPGTGVDQPQHF.

The V gene is TRBV5-1, the J gene TRBJ1-2, with D unclear. Per the germline V gene, CDR1 is SGHRS and CDR2 is YFSETQ. V lost 4 bases, J lost 0 bases, and 16 bases lay in between. This CDR3 contains 16 residues. This CDR3 is CASSPVVGGSNYGYTF. The CDR3 DNA is TGCGCCAGCAGCCCGGTAGTGGGAGGATCTAACTATGGCTACACCTTC.

The rearrangement joins TRBV7-8 to TRBJ2-2; 15 bases are a match to TRBD2. CDR3 length: 18 amino acids. Germline V gene data show CDR1 as SGHVS and CDR2 as FQNEAQ. V lost 1 base to trimming and J lost 4 bases; unmatched junction nucleotides: 4. The CDR3 spells CASSLGTSGGVGTGELFF. CDR3 coding DNA: TGTGCCAGCAGCTTAGGGACTAGCGGGGGGGTGGGCACCGGGGAGCTGTTTTTT.

On this clone itself: One end of the junction varies from germline; a read error may be responsible. Within the sample, other DNA sequences also encode this same CDR3. The rearrangement links TRBV18 to TRBJ1-6, with 8 bases that match TRBD1. The CDR3 runs to 15 residues. Per the germline V gene, CDR1 is KGHSH and CDR2 is LQKENI. CDR3 amino acids: CASSSSGGANSPLHF. As DNA, the CDR3 is TGTGCCAGCTCAAGCTCAGGGGGCGCGAATTCCCCCCTCCACTTT.